This T cell receptor (beta chain) was recovered during a study of T cell responses to AZD1222 COVID-19 vaccine. Notes on the study in general: At study baseline, merely six AZD1222 recipients were seropositive. With dominance at 160-218 and 743-854, vaccine-associated CD4 TCRs spanned spike.

A word on this clone: Its antigen is not known.

Second-dose intervals near 4 or 12 weeks were combined. Trimming pared 6 bases from V and 7 bases from J, leaving 12 bases between. CDR3 size: 13 residues. From germline, CDR1 is LNHDA and CDR2 SQIVND (reference sequence). TCRdb's table, derived via immunoSEQ multiplex PCR, lists solely in-frame clones and lacks some. The data hold 50,000 to 70,000 clones, with approximately 86% observed a single time. Sequences were derived from peripheral blood, sampled 28 days after the second AZD1222 dose. The V call is TRBV19, the J call TRBJ1-4; TRBD1 might be the D (6 bases). The sequence was collected from an adult who received the AZD1222 COVID-19 vaccine. Here the CDR3 DNA reads TGTGCCAGTAGGGACCAAGGGGGTGAAAAACTGTTTTTT. Translation gives CASRDQGGEKLFF.